These 5 T cell receptor beta chains were sequenced from one sample in a study of tumor-infiltrating lymphocytes in primary liver carcinoma. The researchers obtained blood RNA from unsorted whole blood and also extracted germline DNA. The template, about 550 ng total RNA, yielded TCR beta cDNA made with a constant-region primer. Libraries of TCR beta came from three nested multiplex PCR rounds with slightly modified ARM-PCR. Primers for the first two PCR rounds were TRBV1-TRBV30 forward primers and a C-beta reverse primer (around 10 cycles per round). One entry per CDR3 protein, called by TCRdb with MiXCR from the multiplex PCR reads. The table shows fewer than 250,000 distinct CDR3 sequences, with about 65% occurring only once. The sample comprised peripheral blood. These receptors originate from a woman between 55 and 75 years old with primary liver carcinoma and hepatitis B virus infection.

The CDR3 here is CASSLGREGYNEQFF. CDR3 bases: TGTGCCAGCAGTTTGGGCAGGGAAGGATACAATGAGCAGTTCTTC. The chain is built from TRBV12-3 or TRBV12-4 and TRBJ2-1, with D tentatively TRBD1 (5 bases). Between the trimmed V and J ends, which lost 3 bases and 4 bases, there was a span of 13 bases. This CDR3 is built from 15 residues.

At least ten counts were recorded for this clonotype. The chain is built from TRBV29-1 and TRBJ2-3; D is ambiguous. The CDR3 covers 15 residues. CDR1 SQVTM and CDR2 ANQGSEA come from the germline V gene. The V and J ends lost 3 bases and 3 bases respectively, with 16 bases between them. The CDR3 DNA follows: TGCAGCGTTGACAGCGCGGCAGGCTTTACAGATACGCAGTATTTT. Protein product: CSVDSAAGFTDTQYF.

Concerning this clonotype: One junction end does not reproduce the germline sequence, and a read error may be involved. The chain employs TRBV11-3 and TRBJ2-1, with D hard to call. Looked up from germline, CDR1 is SGHNT and CDR2 is YENEEA. This CDR3 is built from 17 residues. The CDR3 here is CASSSDPRSFSYNGQFF. DNA for the CDR3: TGTGCCAGCAGCTCAGATCCCAGGAGTTTTTCTTACAATGGGCAGTTCTTC.

Note on this clonotype: No DNA is shown, since the ends of the CDR3 on it are uncertain; the CDR3 is the one TCRdb lists. The chain employs TRBV5-4 and TRBJ2-1; no DNA check was done on the table's D call, TRBD2. The germline V gene encodes CDR1 SGHNT and CDR2 YYREEE (reference sequence). Termini included, the CDR3 measures 16 amino acids. The CDR3 here is CASNWGGGSSYNEQLF.

Comments on this clonotype: A junction boundary mismatches the germline segment, possibly from a read error. The V gene is TRBV5-4, the J gene TRBJ1-1; 9 bases are shared with TRBD1. This CDR3 region has 14 residues. Germline V gene data show CDR1 as SGHNT and CDR2 as YYREEE (reference sequence). CDR3 residues: CANSRDRANTEAFF. In DNA form, the CDR3 reads TGTGCCAACAGCCGGGACAGGGCGAACACTGAAGCTTTCTTT. The entire variable domain, with the rest obtained from reference TRBV5-4 and TRBJ1-1, is as follows: ETGVTQSPTHLIKTRGQQVTLRCSSQSGHNTVSWYQQALGQGPQFIFQYYREEENGRGNFPPRFSGLQFPNYSSELNVNALELDDSALYLCANSRDRANTEAFFGQGTRLTVV.